The 10 T cell receptor beta chains listed next were all sequenced from one sample in a study of T cell responses to AZD1222 COVID-19 vaccine. The table came from immunoSEQ multiplex PCR; TCRdb's copy has only in-frame clones and leaves some out. Among 150,000 or so clones listed, 92% were seen once. This sample comprised peripheral blood, obtained on day 0 of AZD1222 vaccination. The receptors stem from an adult in good health.

The chain combines TRBV2 with TRBJ2-5; D may be TRBD1 (6 bases). The CDR3 is 16 residues long. Trimming left V 4 bases short and J 0 bases short, with 15 bases between. Germline V gene lookup returns CDR1 SNHLY and CDR2 FYNNEI. CDR3: CASSGPGHVYQETQYF. CDR3 coding DNA: TGTGCCAGCAGTGGACCGGGACACGTGTACCAAGAGACCCAGTACTTC.

The chain employs TRBV11-2 and TRBJ1-1, with TRBD1 identical over 7 bases. This CDR3 is built from 14 residues. V was pared by 4 bases and J by 1 base, with 3 bases of the junction left unmatched. The germline V gene has CDR1 SGHAT and CDR2 FQNNGV. For the CDR3, the DNA is TGTGCCAGCAGCTCACGGACAGGGAACACTGAAGCTTTCTTT. Amino acid sequence: CASSSRTGNTEAFF.

The rearrangement links TRBV6-2 or TRBV6-3 to TRBJ1-5; D is perhaps TRBD1 (5 bases). The germline V and J ends were trimmed by 4 bases and 7 bases, with 17 bases remaining between them. Germline lookup yields CDR1 MNHEY and CDR2 SVGEGT. This CDR3 is built from 15 residues. The CDR3 sequence: CASSLRQIPAQPQHF. CDR3 in DNA: TGTGCCAGCAGTTTACGACAGATTCCAGCACAGCCCCAGCATTTT.

This clone showed up just once. The chain has TRBV9 and TRBJ1-2; D might be TRBD1 (6 bases). V dropped 3 bases and J dropped 7 bases, with 19 bases sitting between them. The CDR3 sequence is 15 residues long. The germline V gene has CDR1 SGDLS and CDR2 YYNGEE. CDR3 nucleotides: TGTGCCAGCAGCGAGCCTTCGGGGAAGGGGGGTGGCTACACCTTC. Translating it yields CASSEPSGKGGGYTF. Looking up the rest from reference TRBV9 and TRBJ1-2 gives the full variable domain: DSGVTQTPKHLITATGQRVTLRCSPRSGDLSVYWYQQSLDQGLQFLIQYYNGEERAKGNILERFSAQQFPDLHSELNLSSLELGDSALYFCASSEPSGKGGGYTFGSGTRLTVV.

This clone appeared a single time. V gene TRBV18 combines with J gene TRBJ1-5; 7 bases agree with TRBD1. Looked up from germline, CDR1 is KGHSH and CDR2 is LQKENI. The CDR3 extends over 15 amino acids. V dropped 3 bases and J dropped 3; count of bases not matched to a gene: 5. The CDR3 spells CASSPQGQNNQPQHF. In DNA form, the CDR3 reads TGTGCCAGCTCACCGCAGGGACAGAACAATCAGCCCCAGCATTTT. Full variable domain (outside the CDR3, taken from reference TRBV18 and TRBJ1-5): NAGVMQNPRHLVRRRGQEARLRCSPMKGHSHVYWYRQLPEEGLKFMVYLQKENIIDESGMPKERFSAEFPKEGPSILRIQQVVRGDSAAYFCASSPQGQNNQPQHFGDGTRLSIL.

The rearrangement joins TRBV2 to TRBJ2-1, with 7 bases fitting TRBD1. Trimming took 8 bases from V and 6 from J; bases not matched to a gene: 13. Germline values: CDR1 SNHLY, CDR2 FYNNEI. The CDR3 is made up of 15 amino acids. CDR3 nucleotides: TGTGCCAGCCTTTTGACAGGGCTGCTTAGCAATGAGCAGTTCTTC. Translating it yields CASLLTGLLSNEQFF. The whole variable domain, remainder taken from reference TRBV2 and TRBJ2-1, is EPEVTQTPSHQVTQMGQEVILRCVPISNHLYFYWYRQILGQKVEFLVSFYNNEISEKSEIFDDQFSVERPDGSNFTLKIRSTKLEDSAMYFCASLLTGLLSNEQFFGPGTRLTVL.

The chain links TRBV7-9 to TRBJ1-2; 9 nucleotides align to TRBD1. The CDR3 totals 13 residues. V was clipped by 5 bases and J by 8 bases; unmatched bases: 6. Germline CDR1 SEHNR, CDR2 FQNEAQ (reference sequence). This CDR3 reads CASSPWDRAGYTF. Here the CDR3 DNA reads TGTGCCAGCAGCCCATGGGACAGGGCAGGCTACACCTTC.

The V call is TRBV7-3, the J call TRBJ2-3; perhaps TRBD2 as D (6 bases). The CDR3 totals 14 residues. V gave up 2 bases and J gave up 2 bases, with 8 bases separating them. CDR1 SGHTA and CDR2 FQGTGA come from the germline V gene. Here the CDR3 DNA reads TGTGCCAGCAGCTTAGGGACTCACACAGATACGCAGTATTTT. Translated: CASSLGTHTDTQYF.

The chain recombines TRBV7-2 with TRBJ1-2; 12 positions match TRBD1. The CDR3 has 18 amino acids. V was clipped by 2 bases and J by 7 bases; unmatched bases: 14. The germline gives CDR1 SGHTA, CDR2 FQGNSA. The CDR3 DNA sequence: TGTGCCAGCAGCTTAAGGTCCGGGACAGGGGGCAACACGGGTGGCTACACCTTC. This gives the protein CASSLRSGTGGNTGGYTF.

V gene TRBV6-5 combines with J gene TRBJ2-7; 10 bases agree with TRBD2. J lost 6 bases, V lost 7 bases, and 12 bases had no gene match. There are 15 residues in the CDR3. CDR1 and CDR2 from the germline V gene are MNHEY and SVGAGI. CDR3 sequence (DNA): TGTGCCAGCACCCCCAGCGGGGGGGCCTCCCGCGAGCAGTACTTC. Translating it yields CASTPSGGASREQYF.